Presented here are 5 T cell receptor beta chains from one specimen sequenced in a study of blood T cell repertoires in COVID-19. The assay was immunoSEQ multiplex PCR, and TCRdb's table has in-frame clones only and misses some. This sample has around 200,000 clones, with 78% found just once. Material: peripheral blood. All receptors derive from a woman of 80 years or more with active or convalescent COVID-19.

V and J are TRBV7-2 and TRBJ1-3; 8 bases are shared with TRBD1. Germline V lookup: CDR1 SGHTA, CDR2 FQGNSA. This CDR3 comprises 14 residues. The trim removed 5 bases at V and 4 bases at J, leaving 4 bases unmatched. The CDR3 spells CASSAGTGGNTIYF. DNA of the CDR3: TGTGCCAGCAGCGCAGGGACAGGAGGAAACACCATATATTTT.

The V and J genes are TRBV5-1 and TRBJ2-7, with 8 bases lining up with TRBD1. Germline CDR1 is SGHRS and CDR2 is YFSETQ. The ends lost 3 bases at V and 3 bases at J; junction bases unmatched: 5. The CDR3 has 14 amino acids. CDR3 protein: CASSSGTGYYEQYF. The CDR3 nucleotides are TGCGCCAGCAGCTCCGGGACAGGCTACTACGAGCAGTACTTC.

The chain links TRBV11-2 to TRBJ2-3, with TRBD1 matching over 9 bases. CDR1 and CDR2 from the germline V gene are SGHAT and FQNNGV. The CDR3 covers 16 residues. Losses at the gene ends were 1 base for V and 6 bases for J; bases not matched to a gene: 8. CDR3 bases: TGTGCCAGCAGCTTAGGTAGGGACAGGGTGGCGGATACGCAGTATTTT. This codes for CASSLGRDRVADTQYF.

This rearrangement joins TRBV28 to TRBJ1-5; TRBD1 aligns across 7 bases. V lost 9 bases and J lost 6; bases outside the gene matches: 5. CDR1 is MDHEN and CDR2 is SYDVKM in the germline V gene. The length of the CDR3 is 12 residues. The CDR3 sequence is CASQGEVQPQHF. For the CDR3, the DNA is TGTGCCAGTCAGGGGGAGGTTCAGCCCCAGCATTTT.

The chain recombines TRBV10-3 with TRBJ2-1; 8 bases are shared with TRBD2. There are 15 residues in the CDR3. The germline gives CDR1 ENHRY, CDR2 SYGVKD. Trimming took 3 bases from V and 5 from J; bases not matched to a gene: 6. The CDR3 nucleotides read TGTGCCATCAGTGACGGTCTAGCGGGTAACAATGAGCAGTTCTTC. Translation gives CAISDGLAGNNEQFF.